Listed below are T cell receptor beta chains from one sample, sequenced in a study of blood T cell repertoires in COVID-19. Measured with immunoSEQ multiplex PCR; TCRdb has only the in-frame clones, and not every one. The profile shows about 240,000 clones, roughly nine tenths of them singletons. The sequencing sample was made of peripheral blood. Receptor source: a man between 60 and 75 years old with acute or convalescent COVID-19. The CDR3 runs from the conserved cysteine through the conserved F or W.

J,length,V,CDR3
TRBJ1-1,11,TRBV28,CASSPRGEAFF
TRBJ2-2,15,TRBV9,CASSPTSGGTGELFF
TRBJ1-2,13,TRBV4-3,CASSHDREYGYTF
TRBJ2-3,12,TRBV28,CASSLGFNTQYF
TRBJ2-2,17,TRBV4-2,CASSKVASGTNTGELFF
TRBJ1-5,15,TRBV4-3,CASSQGQGGNQPQHF
TRBJ1-4,14,TRBV27,CASSLSQTNEKLFF
TRBJ2-7,14,TRBV6-1,CASSDRLVSYEQYF
TRBJ2-1,15,TRBV11-3,CASSPEQGAYNEQFF
TRBJ2-1,16,TRBV27,CASSLYGGSSYNEQFF
TRBJ1-1,13,TRBV28,CASISSSRVGAFF
TRBJ1-1,15,TRBV7-9,CASSFYTALNTEAFF
TRBJ2-1,13,TRBV6-1,CASSELQGTEQFF
TRBJ1-4,18,TRBV7-2,CASSLVSIRPPLSKKLFF
TRBJ2-5,13,TRBV2,CASRGEGLETQYF
TRBJ1-3,15,TRBV5-1,CASSLDSSAGNTIYF
TRBJ2-7,16,TRBV13,CASSPIGLAGGPEQYF
TRBJ1-5,14,TRBV19,CASSGTVGNQPQHF
TRBJ1-1,14,TRBV5-5,CASSSTAPNTEAFF
TRBJ1-2,14,TRBV3-1/TRBV3-2,CASSQEEGFDGYTF
TRBJ2-7,17,TRBV15,CATSRDRSSRIDYEQYF
TRBJ2-1,16,TRBV19,CASSRLANPSADEQFF
TRBJ2-3,16,TRBV11-3,CASSSSTPENADTQYF
TRBJ2-7,11,TRBV20-1,CSARESYEQYF
TRBJ1-3,14,TRBV10-1,CASSSQGNGNTIYF
TRBJ2-7,13,TRBV18,CASSPPRAYEQYF
TRBJ2-2,17,TRBV4-3,CASSQVVRREGTGELFF
TRBJ1-4,16,TRBV5-1,CASSPGGGRVGEKLFF
TRBJ2-4,16,TRBV7-9,CASSPTGFLAKNIQYF
TRBJ2-1,18,TRBV4-3,CASSQAVSGTSVYNEQFF
TRBJ1-1,17,TRBV7-6,CASSLIGTGVMNTEAFF
TRBJ1-1,14,TRBV5-8,CASSDRWGQPEAFF
TRBJ1-2,14,TRBV5-4,CASSNLQDHYGYTF
TRBJ2-5,12,TRBV24-1,CATSGGVETQYF
TRBJ1-5,14,TRBV30,CAWSQGAVDQPQHF
TRBJ1-2,19,TRBV4-2,CASSQDLPGENQVYYGYTF
TRBJ1-2,14,TRBV7-3,CASSLLQGAGGYTF
TRBJ1-1,16,TRBV7-9,CASSPRDTGLDTEAFF
TRBJ2-4,16,TRBV28,CASSLGRQVFKNIQYF
TRBJ1-5,13,TRBV28,CASSFNRNQPQHF
TRBJ1-3,16,TRBV28,CASSPPGGGTVNTIYF
TRBJ2-1,15,TRBV2,CASRTGTGSYNEQFF
TRBJ1-4,14,TRBV7-9,CASSLAGSGEKLFF
TRBJ1-5,14,TRBV28,CASSLNRPHQPQHF
TRBJ2-7,17,TRBV28,CASSPRAGVADTYEQYF
TRBJ2-3,10,TRBV29-1,CSVPKDTQYF
TRBJ2-7,15,TRBV7-2,CASSFSPGLSYEQYF
TRBJ1-2,14,TRBV5-4,CASRSFGGNYGYTF
TRBJ2-1,12,TRBV12-3/TRBV12-4,CASSYRVHEQFF
TRBJ1-2,14,TRBV6-2/TRBV6-3,CASSLFADTYGYTF
TRBJ1-2,13,TRBV9,CASSAGTGYGYTF
TRBJ1-5,12,TRBV29-1,CSVGTLGQPQHF
TRBJ2-1,17,TRBV28,CASSSGGGTGKYNEQFF
TRBJ1-4,12,TRBV11-2,CASRAGNEKLFF
TRBJ2-1,15,TRBV27,CASRIGGGAYNEQFF